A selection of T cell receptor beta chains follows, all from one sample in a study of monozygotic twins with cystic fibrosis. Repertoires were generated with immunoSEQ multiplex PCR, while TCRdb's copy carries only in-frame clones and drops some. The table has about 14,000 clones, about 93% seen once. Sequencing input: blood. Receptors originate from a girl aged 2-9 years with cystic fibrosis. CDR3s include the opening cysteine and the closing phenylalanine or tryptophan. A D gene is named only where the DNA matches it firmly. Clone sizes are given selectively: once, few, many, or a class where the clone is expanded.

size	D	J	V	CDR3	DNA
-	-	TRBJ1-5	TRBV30	CACDRSNQPQHF	TGTGCCTGCGACCGTAGCAATCAGCCCCAGCATTTT
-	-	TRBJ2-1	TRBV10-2	CASSESATGYRNEQFF	TGCGCCAGCAGTGAGTCGGCCACCGGGTATCGGAATGAGCAGTTCTTC
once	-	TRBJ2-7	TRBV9	CASSPQGVTYEQYF	TGTGCCAGCAGCCCACAGGGTGTTACCTACGAGCAGTACTTC
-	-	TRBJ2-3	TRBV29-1	CSVAMAGDTQYF	TGCAGCGTTGCGATGGCGGGGGATACGCAGTATTTT
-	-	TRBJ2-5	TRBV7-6	CASSFQETQYF	TGTGCCAGCAGTTTTCAAGAGACCCAGTACTTC
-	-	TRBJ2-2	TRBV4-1	CASSHYEGGAGNTGELFF	TGCGCCAGCAGCCACTACGAGGGGGGCGCGGGTAACACCGGGGAGCTGTTTTTT
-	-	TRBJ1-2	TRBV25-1	CASSEFANYGYTF	TGTGCCAGCAGTGAGTTTGCTAACTATGGCTACACCTTC
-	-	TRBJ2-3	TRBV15	CATSRVGSTDTQYF	TGTGCCACCAGCAGAGTAGGTAGCACAGATACGCAGTATTTT
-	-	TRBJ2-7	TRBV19	CASSISRTYEQYF	TGTGCCAGTAGTATAAGTAGGACCTACGAGCAGTACTTC
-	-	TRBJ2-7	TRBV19	CASSIWQGSYEQYF	TGTGCCAGTAGTATATGGCAGGGTTCCTACGAGCAGTACTTC
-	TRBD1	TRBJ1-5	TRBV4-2	CASSQRQGVQPQHF	TGTGCCAGCAGCCAGAGACAGGGAGTCCAGCCCCAGCATTTT
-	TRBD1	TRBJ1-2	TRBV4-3	CASSQVDRGSGYTF	TGCGCCAGCAGCCAAGTGGACAGGGGGAGCGGCTACACCTTC
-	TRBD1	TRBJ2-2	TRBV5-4	CASSYGTGQTGELFF	TGTGCCAGCAGCTACGGGACAGGGCAGACCGGGGAGCTGTTTTTT
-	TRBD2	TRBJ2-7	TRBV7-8	CASTLGTSGYEQYF	TGTGCCAGCACCTTGGGGACTAGCGGCTACGAGCAGTACTTC
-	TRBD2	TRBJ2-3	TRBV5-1	CASSGGLAGSTDTQYF	TGCGCCAGCAGCGGGGGACTAGCGGGATCCACAGATACGCAGTATTTT
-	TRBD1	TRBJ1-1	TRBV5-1	CASSTEGANTEAFF	TGCGCCAGCAGTACCGAGGGGGCGAACACTGAAGCTTTCTTT
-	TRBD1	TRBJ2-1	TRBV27	CASSLGSGQGYNEQFF	TGTGCCAGCAGTTTAGGGTCGGGACAGGGCTACAATGAGCAGTTCTTC
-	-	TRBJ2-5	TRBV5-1	CASEPGLFKMETQYF	TGCGCCAGCGAGCCCGGCCTTTTCAAAATGGAGACCCAGTACTTC
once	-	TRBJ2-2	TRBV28	CASSAIDQATILFF	TGTGCCAGCAGTGCCATAGACCAAGCTACTATTCTGTTTTTT
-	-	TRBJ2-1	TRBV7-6	CASSLGLTEQFF	TGTGCCAGCAGCTTGGGGCTTACTGAGCAGTTCTTC
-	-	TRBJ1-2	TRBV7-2	CASSLVTAANGYTF	TGTGCCAGCAGCTTAGTAACGGCCGCCAATGGCTACACCTTC
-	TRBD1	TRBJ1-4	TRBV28	CASTIWTGGRNEKLFF	TGTGCCAGCACCATCTGGACAGGGGGTCGAAATGAAAAACTGTTTTTT
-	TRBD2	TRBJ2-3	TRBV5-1	CASSHPASGSIATDTQYF	TGCGCCAGCAGTCACCCGGCTAGCGGGAGCATCGCCACAGATACGCAGTATTTT
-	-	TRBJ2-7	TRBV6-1	CASSGNRDYEQYF	TGTGCCAGCAGTGGAAACAGAGACTACGAGCAGTACTTC
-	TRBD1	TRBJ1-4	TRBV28	CASQRQGNFLNEKLFF	TGTGCCAGCCAAAGACAGGGGAACTTTTTAAATGAAAAACTGTTTTTT
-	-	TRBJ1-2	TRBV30	CAWSVVRGYGYTF	TGTGCCTGGAGTGTAGTCAGGGGATATGGCTACACCTTC
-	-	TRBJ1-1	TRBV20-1	CSARGPTEAFF	TGCAGTGCTAGAGGACCCACTGAAGCTTTCTTT
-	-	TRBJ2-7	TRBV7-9	CASSGVGGDFGYEQYF	TGTGCCAGCAGCGGCGTGGGGGGCGACTTTGGGTACGAGCAGTACTTC
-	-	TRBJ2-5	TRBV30	CAWTDRRGAGETQYF	TGTGCCTGGACGGACAGGCGGGGCGCGGGAGAGACCCAGTACTTC
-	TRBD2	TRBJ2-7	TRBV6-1	CASSEPGLAGAEQYF	TGTGCCAGCAGTGAACCGGGACTAGCGGGAGCCGAGCAGTACTTC
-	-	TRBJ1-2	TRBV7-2	CASSLEGTLPHTF	TGTGCCAGCAGCTTAGAAGGGACACTACCCCACACCTTC
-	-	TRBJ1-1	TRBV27	CASSLAIRNTEAFF	TGTGCCAGCAGTTTAGCCATAAGAAACACTGAAGCTTTCTTT
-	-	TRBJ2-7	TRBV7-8	CASSLAGDKSYEQYF	TGTGCCAGCAGCTTAGCGGGGGACAAATCTTACGAGCAGTACTTC
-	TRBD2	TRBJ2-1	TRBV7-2	CASSLAWGEGPYNEQFF	TGTGCCAGCAGCTTAGCGTGGGGGGAGGGCCCCTACAATGAGCAGTTCTTC
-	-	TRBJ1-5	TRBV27	CASSSGTQGNQPQHF	TGTGCCAGCTCCTCCGGGACCCAGGGTAATCAGCCCCAGCATTTT
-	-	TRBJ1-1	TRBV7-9	CASSPKVTTEAFF	TGTGCCAGCAGCCCCAAGGTAACGACTGAAGCTTTCTTT
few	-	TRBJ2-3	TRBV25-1	CASTPGDTQYF	TGTGCCAGCACACCCGGGGATACGCAGTATTTT
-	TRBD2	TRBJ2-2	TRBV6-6	CASSYWTSENTGELFF	TGTGCCAGCAGTTACTGGACTAGCGAGAACACCGGGGAGCTGTTTTTT
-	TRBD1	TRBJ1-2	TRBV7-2	CASSLAAGGINGYTF	TGTGCCAGCAGCTTAGCCGCAGGGGGGATCAATGGCTACACCTTC
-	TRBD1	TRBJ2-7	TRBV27	CASSSTRTGPIYEQYF	TGTGCCAGCAGTTCGACCCGGACAGGGCCAATATACGAGCAGTACTTC
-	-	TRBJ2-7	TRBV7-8	CASSLWEVGIYEQYF	TGTGCCAGCAGCTTATGGGAGGTAGGGATCTACGAGCAGTACTTC
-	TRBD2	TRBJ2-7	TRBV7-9	CASSRTSGSEEQYF	TGTGCCAGCAGCCGGACTAGCGGGTCTGAGGAGCAGTACTTC
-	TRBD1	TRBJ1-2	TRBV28	CASSLGQGPFGYTF	TGTGCCAGCAGTCTGGGACAGGGCCCCTTCGGCTACACCTTC
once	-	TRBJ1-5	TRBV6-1	CASIIGGTGTTQHF	TGTGCCAGCATCATAGGGGGGACGGGGACGACCCAGCATTTT
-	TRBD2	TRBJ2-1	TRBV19	CASNVGLAGYNEQFF	TGTGCCAGTAACGTAGGACTAGCGGGGTACAATGAGCAGTTCTTC
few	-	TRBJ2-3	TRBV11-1	CASSLEAADTQYF	TGTGCCAGCAGCTTAGAGGCGGCAGATACGCAGTATTTT
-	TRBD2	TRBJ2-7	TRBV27	CASSFLAGPYEQYF	TGTGCCAGCAGTTTCCTAGCGGGACCCTACGAGCAGTACTTC
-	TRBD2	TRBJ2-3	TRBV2	CASSEFGTSGVRDTQYF	TGTGCCAGCAGTGAATTTGGGACTAGCGGGGTCCGGGATACGCAGTATTTT
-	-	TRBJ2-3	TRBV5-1	CASSLVLTDTQYF	TGCGCCAGCAGCTTGGTACTCACAGATACGCAGTATTTT
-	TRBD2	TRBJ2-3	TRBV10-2	CASSESSGGVDTQYF	TGCGCCAGCAGTGAATCTAGCGGGGGAGTAGATACGCAGTATTTT
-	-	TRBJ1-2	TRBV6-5	CASSFRGGYGYTF	TGTGCCAGCAGTTTCAGGGGCGGCTATGGCTACACCTTC
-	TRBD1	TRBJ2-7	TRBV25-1	CASSEGAGTGGEQYF	TGTGCCAGCAGTGAGGGGGCGGGGACAGGTGGCGAGCAGTACTTC
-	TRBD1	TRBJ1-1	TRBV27	CASSHRDRVVAFF	TGTGCCAGCAGCCACAGGGACAGGGTTGTAGCTTTCTTT
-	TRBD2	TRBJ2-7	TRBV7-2	CASSLESTSGVYEQYF	TGTGCCAGCAGCTTAGAATCGACTAGCGGGGTCTACGAGCAGTACTTC
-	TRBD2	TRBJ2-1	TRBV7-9	CASSFKLAGGPEQFF	TGTGCCAGCAGCTTTAAGCTAGCGGGAGGCCCTGAGCAGTTCTTC
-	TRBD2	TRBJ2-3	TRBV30	CAWSVLAGVADTQYF	TGTGCCTGGAGTGTCCTAGCGGGAGTGGCAGATACGCAGTATTTT
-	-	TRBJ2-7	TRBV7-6	CASSLAPDYEQYF	TGTGCCAGCAGCTTAGCGCCGGACTACGAGCAGTACTTC
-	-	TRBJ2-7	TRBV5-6	CASSLVTGYEQYF	TGTGCCAGCAGCTTGGTAACGGGTTACGAGCAGTACTTC
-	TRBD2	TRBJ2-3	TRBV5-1	CASSLIAGVGDTQYF	TGCGCCAGCAGCTTGATAGCGGGAGTTGGAGATACGCAGTATTTT
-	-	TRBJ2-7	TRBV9	CASSPRRQGGTYEQYF	TGTGCCAGCAGCCCGCGAAGACAGGGAGGGACCTACGAGCAGTACTTC